This T cell receptor beta chain appears in the sequencing data of a study of shared clonotypes between healthy human individuals. Germline V gene sequence: CDR1 SGHTS, CDR2 YDEGEE. The CDR3 covers 17 residues. J was trimmed by 1 base and V by 4 bases; bases with no gene match: 5. The table came from immunoSEQ multiplex PCR; TCRdb's copy has only in-frame clones and leaves some out. The table shows millions of clones, with roughly nine tenths occurring only once. V gene TRBV5-8 combines with J gene TRBJ2-2; TRBD2 agrees at 12 bases. The TCR was taken from a young man in good health. Sequencing was done on a sample of naive CD4+ T cells sorted from blood. This sample's subset: CD45RA+ positively selected. The CDR3 is CASSPGLAGLNTGELFF. The CDR3 DNA is TGTGCCAGCAGCCCCGGACTAGCGGGGCTGAACACCGGGGAGCTGTTTTTT.